A single sample is the source of the 10 T cell receptor beta chains below, sequenced in a study of CD8 T cells in Susac syndrome (dated by TCRdb to between 2019 and 2020). Libraries came from the immunoSEQ multiplex PCR assay. RNA was extracted using the RNeasy kit, and about 0.5 to 1 ug of the RNA was reverse transcribed with random hexamers. TCRdb reran the public reads through fastp at Q25 and MiXCR, keeping productive beta chains. CDR3 protein duplicates are merged, each entry listing the most common genes and DNA. For this sample there are tens of thousands of distinct CDR3 sequences; just under 95% appear just once. 0.27% of the sample belongs to the ten largest clones. Sequenced sample: CD8+ T cells from PBMCs. Every receptor here comes from a human donor in good health.

The chain uses TRBV29-1 and TRBJ2-1, with 8 bases aligning to TRBD2. V lost 6 bases, J lost 3 bases, and 4 bases stayed unmatched. CDR3 size: 13 residues. Germline V CDR1 and CDR2: SQVTM, ANQGSEA. The CDR3 loop is CSVRGGYYNEQFF. DNA for the CDR3: TGCAGCGTCCGGGGGGGTTACTACAATGAGCAGTTCTTC.

The chain couples TRBV6-1 to TRBJ2-5, with 7 bases fitting TRBD2. Germline assignment: CDR1 MNHNS and CDR2 SASEGT. The CDR3 contains 16 residues. J was trimmed by 2 bases and V by 5 bases; bases with no gene match: 11. In nucleotides, the CDR3 is TGTGCCAGCAGTAGGAGACTAGCAAATTTGCAAGAGACCCAGTACTTC. This sequence encodes CASSRRLANLQETQYF.

The chain uses TRBV5-1 and TRBJ2-4; D gene uncertain. Between the trimmed V and J ends, which lost 4 bases and 0 bases, there was a span of 8 bases. The CDR3 consists of 14 residues. Per the germline V gene, CDR1 is SGHRS and CDR2 is YFSETQ. The CDR3 sequence: CASSLIGAKNIQYF. The CDR3 DNA is TGCGCCAGCAGCCTGATTGGAGCCAAAAACATTCAGTACTTC.

The chain recombines TRBV27 with TRBJ1-2; no clear D gene. V was shortened by 0 bases and J by 6 bases, with 8 bases between the two germline ends. Per the germline V gene, CDR1 is MNHEY and CDR2 is SMNVEV (reference sequence). CDR3 length: 13 amino acids. The CDR3 here is CASSLSVRNGYTF. DNA for the CDR3: TGTGCCAGCAGTTTATCGGTGCGGAATGGCTACACCTTC.

CDR3 in amino acids: CASRLTGVYEQYF. Here the CDR3 DNA reads TGTGCCAGCAGACTGACAGGGGTCTACGAGCAGTACTTC. The V call is TRBV12-3 or TRBV12-4, the J call TRBJ2-7, with 8 positions matching TRBD1. The V gene end was trimmed by 6 bases and the J gene end by 3 bases; junction bases not matched to a gene: 4. There are 13 residues in the CDR3.

This clonotype showed up just once. The J gene is TRBJ1-5, the V gene TRBV13; 11 positions match TRBD1. CDR1 is PRHDT, CDR2 FYEKMQ, per germline (reference sequence). The V gene end was trimmed by 0 bases and the J gene end by 6 bases; junction bases not matched to a gene: 7. The CDR3 loop spans 17 amino acids. CDR3 coding DNA: TGTGCCAGCAGCTTAGGTGGGACAGGGGGTTGGGGTCAGCCCCAGCATTTT. Protein: CASSLGGTGGWGQPQHF.

In this sample, this clonotype turned up once. The V and J genes are TRBV7-2 and TRBJ1-1; maybe TRBD1 (5 bases). CDR1 is SGHTA, CDR2 FQGNSA, per germline. The V gene lost 4 bases and the J gene lost 6 bases, with 21 bases spanning the gap. This CDR3 region has 16 residues. The CDR3 nucleotides read TGTGCCAGCAGCTCTTGGGGCGGGTATACGGACGCTGAAGCTTTCTTT. This translates into CASSSWGGYTDAEAFF. The variable domain in full, with the rest retrieved from reference TRBV7-2 and TRBJ1-1, is GAGVSQSPSNKVTEKGKDVELRCDPISGHTALYWYRQSLGQGLEFLIYFQGNSAPDKSGLPSDRFSAERTGGSVSTLTIQRTQQEDSAVYLCASSSWGGYTDAEAFFGQGTRLTVV.

V usage is TRBV7-8 and J usage is TRBJ1-1; D is unresolved. Germline V gives CDR1 SGHVS, CDR2 FQNEAQ. This CDR3 is built from 15 residues. Trimming shortened V by 5 bases and J by 1 base, and 14 bases separated the two germline ends. This chain's CDR3 is CASSALGTTNTEAFF. CDR3 bases: TGTGCCAGCAGCGCACTCGGCACGACGAACACTGAAGCTTTCTTT.

The rearrangement uses TRBV13 and TRBJ2-7; D is perhaps TRBD1 (5 bases). The V end was cut by 3 bases, the J end by 1 base, with 7 bases between. Germline V gene data show CDR1 as PRHDT and CDR2 as FYEKMQ (reference sequence). CDR3 length: 13 residues. The DNA for the CDR3 is TGTGCCAGCAGCTTTAAGGGGTCCTACGAGCAGTACTTC. It encodes CASSFKGSYEQYF.

The chain recombines TRBV12-3 or TRBV12-4 with TRBJ1-4, with TRBD1 matching over 10 bases. V was clipped by 6 bases and J by 8 bases; unmatched bases: 6. The CDR3 consists of 14 residues. The CDR3 bases are TGTGCCAGCAGCTCGGACAGGGGGGGAGAAAAACTGTTTTTT. Translation gives CASSSDRGGEKLFF.